What follows is one T cell receptor beta chain and its context. Its antigen remains undetermined. No much larger clone is present one base from it, and per-base qualities are unavailable. This entry belongs to a study of identical twins (dated by TCRdb to the mid-2010s). General notes on the study: The study deep-sequenced TCR alpha and beta repertoires from monozygotic twins, unrelated adults of various ages and cord blood to test whether fetal clonotypes persist. To rule out contamination, the twin experiments were replicated at different times with different library preparation protocols.

Library preparation used 5' RACE. The sequencer listed for this sample is Illumina HiSeq 2000. Template switching added a universal primer binding site, and the final cDNA carried a unique molecular identifier that allowed TCR cDNA molecules to be counted accurately. First-strand cDNA for TCR alpha and beta chains was synthesized from specific primers in the conserved constant-segment region. To control for contamination, every cDNA library carried two barcodes: a SMART-Mk sample barcode plus Illumina barcodes. Two successive PCR steps introduced TruSeq adapter sequences along with Illumina sample barcodes. The Illumina HiSeq platform was used with custom primers to sequence TCR alpha and beta cDNA libraries. Per the source publication's procedure: MiGEC was used to process raw reads and extract unique molecular identifiers, and MiXCR was used to find CDR3 positions. For each individual, recombination models were inferred using an EM algorithm with the repgenHMM and IGoR tools. Shared clonotypes were analyzed with the tcR package in R, and sharing was normalized by the product of cloneset sizes. Out-of-frame nonproductive sequences were analyzed to study raw recombination free of thymic and clonal selection effects. TCRdb reworked the public reads: Q25 trimming with fastp, MiXCR clone assembly, productive beta chains retained. Each CDR3 protein gets just one entry, which takes the most common genes and DNA from the rows behind it. The authors' filters were not applied to this entry. The sample table shows 1.5 million to 2 million distinct CDR3 sequences, and around 33% are seen once. The ten largest clones add up to less than 0.35% of the sample.

The CDR3 contains 15 residues, cysteine and phenylalanine counted. The CDR3 DNA has 45 bases and is translated from base 1. The germline V gene (reference sequence) gives CDR1 as LGHDT and CDR2 as YNNKEL. V gives up 3 bases and J gives up 1 base, and the segment between their germline ends measures 12 bases. Every donor in the study was a healthy Caucasian. Overall results and qualifications from the work: Compared with coincidental sharing between unrelated individuals, an excess of low generation-probability sequences was observed among out-of-frame TCR alpha sequences shared between twins. The excess sharing between twins in beta out-of-frame sequences was weaker because fewer shared sequences reduced the signal-to-noise ratio. Invariant T cells such as MAIT and iNKT could partly confound zero-insertion analyses, though diverse VJ usage argued against this for most clonotypes. Abundant cord blood beta clonotypes had fewer insertions, young adult naive repertoires showed a similar but weaker trend, and memory repertoires showed no such trend. In monozygotic twins, recombination models systematically underestimated out-of-frame TCR alpha sharing, but the models matched the sharing seen between unrelated individuals. Conclusions relied on cross-sectional statistical analysis, since the same donors could not be followed over many years.

The chain is assembled from TRBV3-1 and TRBJ1-1, with the D gene uncertain. Sequencing input: cord blood. This clonotype was sampled from a newborn girl in good health. The CDR3 protein sequence reads: CASSQTPQGNTEAFF. The sequence in DNA is TGTGCCAGCAGCCAGACCCCTCAAGGGAACACTGAAGCTTTCTTT.